This T cell receptor (beta chain) was observed in a study of technical replicates of blood from four donors. Trimming stripped 0 bases from V and 1 base from J, with 10 bases between. This CDR3 is 16 amino acids long. Germline V gives CDR1 KGHSH, CDR2 LQKENI. TCRdb's copy holds only in-frame clones and misses some; the assay was immunoSEQ multiplex PCR. The table includes about 73,000 clones, 93% detected once. This rearrangement joins TRBV18 to TRBJ1-5; D is unclear. What was sequenced was T cells isolated from PBMCs. This sequence originates from a human donor in good health. In DNA form, the CDR3 reads TGTGCCAGCTCACCACCGAGCGCTGGGAGCAATCAGCCCCAGCATTTT. It encodes CASSPPSAGSNQPQHF. The variable domain in full, completed from reference TRBV18 and TRBJ1-5, reads NAGVMQNPRHLVRRRGQEARLRCSPMKGHSHVYWYRQLPEEGLKFMVYLQKENIIDESGMPKERFSAEFPKEGPSILRIQQVVRGDSAAYFCASSPPSAGSNQPQHFGDGTRLSIL.